Listed here is a single T cell receptor (beta chain). The data are from a study of blood T cell repertoires in COVID-19. This CDR3 spans 14 amino acids. From germline, CDR1 is SGHNT and CDR2 YENEEA. With 5 bases removed from V and 1 base from J, the gap between germline ends came to 11 bases. Sequencing was performed with immunoSEQ multiplex PCR; in TCRdb, only in-frame clones are kept and a portion is missing. Among 250,000 to 300,000 clones listed, under 90% were seen once. The source material was PBMCs or T cells enriched from blood (not recorded which). This TCR was recovered from a woman aged 60-75 years who had recovered from COVID-19. The rearrangement uses TRBV11-3 and TRBJ1-2; D gene ambiguous. The CDR3, as DNA: TGTGCCAGCAGCCCTGGGAGGCTTAACTATGGCTACACCTTC. Residues: CASSPGRLNYGYTF.